This paragraph covers one T cell receptor beta chain sequence. What it binds is not known. The CDR3 totals 12 residues. The J segment lost 8 bases and the V segment lost 11 bases, leaving 3 bases of the junction unmatched. Germline V gene sequence: CDR1 LNHDA, CDR2 SQIVND (reference sequence). The sample belongs to a study of cytomegalovirus exposure and HLA in healthy donors. Study-wide points: Analysis performed later showed TCR beta chains linked to HLA being more clonally expanded than equally common others. Association with HLA alleles at 0.05 false discovery rate was found for about 17,000 TCR beta sequences in a later analysis. In a later analysis, several top co-occurrence clusters appeared linked to parvovirus B19, influenza, CMV and Epstein-Barr virus.

Primers: 60 Vbeta forward and 13 Jbeta reverse. Sequenced by immunoSEQ multiplex PCR; TCRdb stores in-frame clones only, minus some. This table holds roughly 120,000 clones, under 70% found once. Material for sequencing was PBMCs. This receptor was taken from a man aged 25-40 years in good health and CMV-seropositive. The V and J genes are TRBV19 and TRBJ2-3, with TRBD2 matching over 14 bases. This CDR3 reads CAGGLAGGTQYF. CDR3 in DNA: TGTGCCGGTGGACTAGCGGGAGGTACGCAGTATTTT.